These 7 T cell receptor beta chains originate from one sample sequenced in a study of shared clonotypes between healthy human individuals. Assay used: immunoSEQ multiplex PCR; TCRdb lists only in-frame clones, some missing. The data hold some 200,000 clones, with approximately 70% observed a single time. The sample comprised memory CD4+ T cells sorted from blood. Subset given: CD45RA-negative fraction. These receptors were collected from a man younger than 40 in good health.

The gene calls are TRBV7-9 and TRBJ2-1; no clear D gene. The CDR3 has 14 residues. CDR1 and CDR2 from the germline V gene are SEHNR and FQNEAQ (reference sequence). Trimming left V 2 bases short and J 8 bases short, with 13 bases between. CDR3 residues: CASSLIPNSDEQFF. The CDR3 DNA reads TGTGCCAGCAGCTTAATCCCCAACTCCGATGAGCAGTTCTTC.

The gene calls are TRBV11-3 and TRBJ2-1, with D possibly being TRBD1 or TRBD2 (6 bases each). V dropped 0 bases and J dropped 6 bases, with 9 bases sitting between them. Germline loops: CDR1 SGHNT, CDR2 YENEEA. The CDR3 is made up of 14 amino acids. CDR3 DNA sequence: TGTGCCAGCAGCTTAGACGAGGGGGGCAATGAGCAGTTCTTC. Protein product: CASSLDEGGNEQFF. Using reference TRBV11-3 and TRBJ2-1 for the parts outside the CDR3, the full variable domain is EAGVVQSPRYKIIEKKQPVAFWCNPISGHNTLYWYLQNLGQGPELLIRYENEEAVDDSQLPKDRFSAERLKGVDSTLKIQPAELGDSAVYLCASSLDEGGNEQFFGPGTRLTVL.

This clone was seen only once. The rearrangement links TRBV6-1 to TRBJ1-5; D unclear. V was shortened by 8 bases and J by 2 bases, with 13 bases between the two germline ends. Germline V CDR1 and CDR2: MNHNS, SASEGT. The CDR3 runs 14 residues. Written as DNA, the CDR3 is TGTGCCAGCGGGGAGGTAATTGGCAATCAGCCCCAGCATTTT. Translation gives CASGEVIGNQPQHF.

This rearrangement joins TRBV27 to TRBJ2-7, with TRBD1 identical over 9 bases. From germline, CDR1 is MNHEY and CDR2 SMNVEV (reference sequence). The V gene end was trimmed by 8 bases and the J gene end by 5 bases; junction bases not matched to a gene: 4. The CDR3 runs to 12 residues. The CDR3 sequence is CASGDRANEQYF. In nucleotides, the CDR3 is TGTGCCAGCGGGGACAGGGCAAACGAGCAGTACTTC.

The rearrangement links TRBV10-1 to TRBJ1-1; D is ambiguous. The CDR3 contains 16 residues. CDR1 is WNHNN and CDR2 is SYGVQD in the germline V gene (reference sequence). Trimming shortened V by 0 bases and J by 1 base, and 12 bases separated the two germline ends. DNA of the CDR3: TGCGCCAGCAGTGAGTCCGATAGATATTCGAACACTGAAGCTTTCTTT. Residues: CASSESDRYSNTEAFF.

A single count supports this clone. V usage is TRBV5-4 and J usage is TRBJ2-7, with unresolved D. Between the trimmed V and J ends, which lost 4 bases and 0 bases, there was a span of 11 bases. Per germline, CDR1 SGHNT and CDR2 YYREEE (reference sequence). The CDR3 runs to 14 residues. The CDR3 bases are TGTGCCAGCAGCACGGCGGCCGGCTCCTACGAGCAGTACTTC. It codes for CASSTAAGSYEQYF. Full variable domain (outside the CDR3, taken from reference TRBV5-4 and TRBJ2-7): ETGVTQSPTHLIKTRGQQVTLRCSSQSGHNTVSWYQQALGQGPQFIFQYYREEENGRGNFPPRFSGLQFPNYSSELNVNALELDDSALYLCASSTAAGSYEQYFGPGTRLTVT.

V gene TRBV7-9 combines with J gene TRBJ2-7, with D possibly TRBD1 on 6 matching bases. CDR3 length: 13 amino acids. Germline loops: CDR1 SEHNR, CDR2 FQNEAQ (reference sequence). Trimming shortened V by 6 bases and J by 6 bases, and 15 bases separated the two germline ends. CDR3 DNA: TGTGCCAGCAGACCGACAGGTTCGGGCGAGCAGTACTTC. Its protein product is CASRPTGSGEQYF.